These T cell receptor beta chains were read from a single sample in a study of blood T cell repertoires in COVID-19. The repertoire was sequenced with immunoSEQ multiplex PCR; TCRdb's copy has only in-frame clones and lacks some. The sample consists of over 130,000 clones, around 90% of them appearing once. Sequenced input: peripheral blood. The receptors originated from a woman of 80 years or more with acute or convalescent COVID-19. The CDR3 runs from the conserved cysteine through the conserved F or W. A D gene is named only where the DNA matches it firmly. The listing skips clone size in some rows; elsewhere it reads once, few, many or a size class.

j_gene	v_gene	d_gene	abundance	CDR3aa	CDR3nt
TRBJ1-2	TRBV5-1	.	.	CASSPTAANYGYTF	TGCGCCAGCAGCCCGACAGCAGCTAACTATGGCTACACCTTC
TRBJ1-1	TRBV7-8	.	.	CASSGTGGNTEAFF	TGTGCCAGCAGCGGGACTGGAGGGAACACTGAAGCTTTCTTT
TRBJ2-5	TRBV28	.	.	CASSLAQLEAQYF	TGTGCCAGCAGTTTAGCTCAACTAGAGGCCCAGTACTTC
TRBJ2-6	TRBV9	TRBD2	.	CASSVGGYSGANVLTF	TGTGCCAGCAGCGTCGGGGGGTACTCTGGGGCCAACGTCCTGACTTTC
TRBJ1-5	TRBV30	.	.	CAWSVAANQPQHF	TGTGCCTGGAGTGTGGCGGCTAATCAGCCCCAGCATTTT
TRBJ2-1	TRBV11-2	TRBD2	.	CASSLMGGREAYNEQFF	TGTGCCAGCAGCTTAATGGGCGGACGGGAGGCCTACAATGAGCAGTTCTTC
TRBJ2-2	TRBV6-1	TRBD2	once	CASSERGTRSTGELFF	TGTGCCAGCAGTGAAAGGGGGACTAGATCCACCGGGGAGCTGTTTTTT
TRBJ2-1	TRBV18	TRBD1	.	CASSPGQGSNNEQFF	TGTGCCAGCTCACCGGGACAGGGTTCAAACAATGAGCAGTTCTTC
TRBJ2-5	TRBV11-3	TRBD1	.	CASSLVAGGLETQYF	TGTGCCAGCAGCTTAGTAGCAGGGGGCTTGGAGACCCAGTACTTC
TRBJ2-3	TRBV7-9	.	.	CASSSRRGGSTDTQYF	TGTGCCAGCAGCTCTAGAAGGGGCGGTAGCACAGATACGCAGTATTTT
TRBJ1-6	TRBV6-5	.	.	CASSYSIGGGNSPLHF	TGTGCCAGCAGTTACTCGATCGGGGGTGGTAATTCACCCCTCCACTTT
TRBJ1-1	TRBV7-9	.	.	CASSPGNRRAAFF	TGTGCCAGCAGCCCCGGCAACAGGCGCGCGGCTTTCTTT
TRBJ1-2	TRBV2	.	.	CASSAGENYGYTF	TGTGCCAGCAGTGCCGGGGAAAACTATGGCTACACCTTC
TRBJ1-1	TRBV5-1	TRBD1	.	CASSSGQGSMNTEAFF	TGCGCCAGCAGCTCCGGACAGGGTTCCATGAACACTGAAGCTTTCTTT
TRBJ1-1	TRBV7-8	.	once	CASSGTLMNTEAFF	TGTGCCAGCTCCGGGACATTAATGAACACTGAAGCTTTCTTT
TRBJ1-5	TRBV27	TRBD1	.	CASRPGTGSNQPQHF	TGTGCCAGCAGACCTGGGACAGGTAGCAATCAGCCCCAGCATTTT
TRBJ1-5	TRBV7-9	TRBD1	.	CASSSTGGGQPQHF	TGTGCCAGCAGCTCTACAGGGGGCGGTCAGCCCCAGCATTTT
TRBJ1-5	TRBV7-8	.	.	CASSPRTVNSNQPQHF	TGTGCCAGCAGCCCGCGGACAGTAAATAGCAATCAGCCCCAGCATTTT
TRBJ2-5	TRBV19	TRBD2	few	CASSIGLAGIETQYF	TGTGCCAGTAGTATAGGACTAGCGGGGATAGAGACCCAGTACTTC
TRBJ1-3	TRBV3-1/TRBV3-2	.	few	CASSPLGNTIYF	TGTGCCAGCAGCCCTTTGGGAAACACCATATATTTT
TRBJ1-2	TRBV7-9	.	.	CASSLSAASYGYTF	TGTGCCAGCAGCTTATCGGCGGCGTCCTATGGCTACACCTTC
TRBJ1-4	TRBV6-6	TRBD1	.	CASKPGQAPNEKLFF	TGTGCCAGCAAACCCGGACAGGCGCCTAATGAAAAACTGTTTTTT
TRBJ2-2	TRBV5-1	TRBD1	few	CASSSGTGNTGELFF	TGCGCCAGCAGCTCCGGGACAGGGAACACCGGGGAGCTGTTTTTT
TRBJ1-2	TRBV5-5	.	.	CASSIRASSNYGYTF	TGTGCCAGCAGTATTCGCGCTTCATCCAACTATGGCTACACCTTC
TRBJ2-7	TRBV18	.	.	CASSPVGHEQYF	TGTGCCAGCTCACCAGTGGGCCACGAGCAGTACTTC
TRBJ1-2	TRBV25-1	.	once	CASSESGTADYGYTF	TGTGCCAGCAGTGAGTCAGGAACGGCAGACTATGGCTACACCTTC
TRBJ1-1	TRBV30	.	once	CAWNTGPTEAFF	TGTGCCTGGAATACAGGGCCCACTGAAGCTTTCTTT
TRBJ2-1	TRBV5-1	.	.	CASSLDSRYNEQFF	TGCGCCAGCAGCTTAGACTCGAGGTACAATGAGCAGTTCTTC
TRBJ1-1	TRBV6-2/TRBV6-3	TRBD1	.	CASSPTRGAEAFF	TGTGCCAGCAGCCCGACCAGGGGGGCTGAAGCTTTCTTT
TRBJ1-1	TRBV18	.	.	CASSPNRNTEAFF	TGTGCCAGCTCACCGAACAGAAACACTGAAGCTTTCTTT
TRBJ2-6	TRBV18	.	few	CASSPRSGNSGANVLTF	TGTGCCAGCTCACCTCGGTCCGGTAACTCTGGGGCCAACGTCCTGACTTTC
TRBJ1-2	TRBV29-1	.	.	CSVDGQSANYGYTF	TGCAGCGTAGACGGACAGTCTGCTAACTATGGCTACACCTTC
TRBJ2-1	TRBV2	.	.	CASSFSIPPYNEQFF	TGTGCCAGCAGCTTCAGTATCCCACCCTACAATGAGCAGTTCTTC
TRBJ1-1	TRBV6-5	.	.	CASSKGENTEAFF	TGTGCCAGCAGCAAGGGGGAGAACACTGAAGCTTTCTTT
TRBJ2-2	TRBV7-3	TRBD2	.	CASSFPGLAGDTGELFF	TGTGCCAGCAGCTTTCCGGGACTAGCGGGGGACACCGGGGAGCTGTTTTTT
TRBJ2-3	TRBV9	.	.	CASSIRLGGYTQYF	TGTGCCAGCAGCATTCGACTAGGGGGCTATACGCAGTATTTT
TRBJ1-1	TRBV2	.	.	CASSEEQENTEAFF	TGTGCCAGCAGTGAAGAACAGGAAAACACTGAAGCTTTCTTT